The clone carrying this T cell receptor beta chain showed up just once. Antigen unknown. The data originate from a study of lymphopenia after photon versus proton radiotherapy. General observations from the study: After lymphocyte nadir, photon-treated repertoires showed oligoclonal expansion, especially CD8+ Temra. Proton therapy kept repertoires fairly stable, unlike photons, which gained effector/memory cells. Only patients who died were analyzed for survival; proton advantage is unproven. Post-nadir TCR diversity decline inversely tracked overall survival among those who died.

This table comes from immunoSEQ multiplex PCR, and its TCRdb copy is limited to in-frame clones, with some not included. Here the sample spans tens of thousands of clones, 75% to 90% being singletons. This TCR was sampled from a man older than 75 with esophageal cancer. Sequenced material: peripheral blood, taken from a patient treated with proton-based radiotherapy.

CDR3 sequence reads: CASSLLFYWGGTGGGEQYF. The CDR3 region has the DNA TGTGCCAGCAGCTTACTCTTTTACTGGGGCGGGACAGGGGGTGGCGAGCAGTACTTC. The chain recombines TRBV7-8 with TRBJ2-7; 11 nucleotides match TRBD1. V was pared by 2 bases and J by 6 bases, with 18 bases of the junction left unmatched. The germline V gene has CDR1 SGHVS and CDR2 FQNEAQ. This CDR3 has 19 residues.